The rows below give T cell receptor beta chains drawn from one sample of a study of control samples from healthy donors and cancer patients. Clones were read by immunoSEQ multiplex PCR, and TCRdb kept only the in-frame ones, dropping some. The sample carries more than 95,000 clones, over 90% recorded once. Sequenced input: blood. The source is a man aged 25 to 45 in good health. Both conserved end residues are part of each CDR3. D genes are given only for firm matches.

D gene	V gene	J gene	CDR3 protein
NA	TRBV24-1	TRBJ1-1	CATSDPGTEAFF
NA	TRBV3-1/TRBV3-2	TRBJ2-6	CASGSGANVLTF
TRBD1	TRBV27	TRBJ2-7	CASSLSWDRVYEQYF
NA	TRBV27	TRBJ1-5	CASSGPGQPQHF
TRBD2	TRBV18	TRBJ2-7	CASSEGLAGAQNSYEQYF
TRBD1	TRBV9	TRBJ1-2	CASSEGTAGYTF
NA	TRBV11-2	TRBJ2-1	CASSFMSNEQFF
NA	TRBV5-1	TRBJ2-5	CASSSLDRGTQYF
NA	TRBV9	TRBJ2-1	CASSPLGPEGNEQFF
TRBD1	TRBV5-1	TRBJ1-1	CASSYLPTGDLNTEAFF
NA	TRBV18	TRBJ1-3	CASSPQVSGNTIYF
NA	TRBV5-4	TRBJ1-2	CASSLDRDGYTF
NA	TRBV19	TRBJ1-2	CASRVDGDYGYTF
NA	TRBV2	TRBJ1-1	CASIDGGLSPEAFF
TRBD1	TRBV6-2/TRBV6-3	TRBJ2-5	CASSQGFSGTDQETQYF